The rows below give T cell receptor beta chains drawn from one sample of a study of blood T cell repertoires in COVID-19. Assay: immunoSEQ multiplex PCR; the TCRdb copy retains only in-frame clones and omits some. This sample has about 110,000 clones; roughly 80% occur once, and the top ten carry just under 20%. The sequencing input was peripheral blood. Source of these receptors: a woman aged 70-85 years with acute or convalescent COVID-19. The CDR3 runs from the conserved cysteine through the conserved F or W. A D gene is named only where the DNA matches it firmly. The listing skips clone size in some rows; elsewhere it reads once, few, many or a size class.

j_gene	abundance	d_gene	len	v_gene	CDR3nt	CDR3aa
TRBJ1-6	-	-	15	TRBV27	TGTGCCAGCAGTTTTGGAACAGGAACCAATTCACCCCTCCACTTT	CASSFGTGTNSPLHF
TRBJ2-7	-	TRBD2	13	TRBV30	TGTGCCTGGAGTTCTGGACCAGCGGGGGAGCAGTACTTC	CAWSSGPAGEQYF
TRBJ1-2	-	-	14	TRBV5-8	TGTGCCAGCAGCAAGGACAGAGTTTACTATGGCTACACCTTC	CASSKDRVYYGYTF
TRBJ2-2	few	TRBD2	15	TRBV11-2	TGTGCCAGCAGCTTGTCTAGCGGGGGCACCGGGGAGCTGTTTTTT	CASSLSSGGTGELFF
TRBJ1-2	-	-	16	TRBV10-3	TGTGCCATCAGGAGCGGGGAGGGGGATCTTAACTATGGCTACACCTTC	CAIRSGEGDLNYGYTF
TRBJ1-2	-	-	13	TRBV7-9	TGTGCCAGCAGCTTGATACGGTTCTATGGCTACACCTTC	CASSLIRFYGYTF
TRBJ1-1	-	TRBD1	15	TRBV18	TGTGCCAGCTCACTAGGACAGGGATTGACTCCTGAAGCTTTCTTT	CASSLGQGLTPEAFF
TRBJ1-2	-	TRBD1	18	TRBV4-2	TGTGCCAGCAGCCCCCGTGGGGACAGGGGAGCGGGGGCCTATGGCTACACCTTC	CASSPRGDRGAGAYGYTF
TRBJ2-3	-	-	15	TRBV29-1	TGCAGCGTGCGGGGACTCAGGGTGGGCACAGATACGCAGTATTTT	CSVRGLRVGTDTQYF
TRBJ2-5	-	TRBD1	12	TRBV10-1	TGCGCCAGCAGTGAGGCAGGGGGTAATCAGTACTTC	CASSEAGGNQYF
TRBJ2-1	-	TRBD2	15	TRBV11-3	TGTGCCAGCAGCTTAGGGCGGGGGGGCCGCGGTGAGCAGTTCTTC	CASSLGRGGRGEQFF
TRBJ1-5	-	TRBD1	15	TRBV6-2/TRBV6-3	TGTGCCAGCAGTTACCCGGGACAGGGAGGTCAGCCCCAGCATTTT	CASSYPGQGGQPQHF
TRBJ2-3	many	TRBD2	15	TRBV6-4	TGTGCCAGCAGTGGTGGGGCGGGGGACACAGATACGCAGTATTTT	CASSGGAGDTDTQYF
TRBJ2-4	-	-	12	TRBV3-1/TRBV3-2	TGTGCCAGCAGCCACGGGGAAAACATTCAGTACTTC	CASSHGENIQYF
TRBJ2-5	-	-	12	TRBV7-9	TGTGCCAGCAGCTCCGACAGTCAGACCCAGTACTTC	CASSSDSQTQYF
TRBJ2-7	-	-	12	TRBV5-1	TGCGCCAGCAGCCCAGACAGCTACGAGCAGTACTTC	CASSPDSYEQYF
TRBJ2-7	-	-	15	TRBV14	TGTGCCAGCAGCCCCACGGGACTCACAATCTACGAGCAGTACTTC	CASSPTGLTIYEQYF
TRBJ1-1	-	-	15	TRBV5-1	TGCGCCAGCAGCTTGGTTTGGGGCCAGAACACTGAAGCTTTCTTT	CASSLVWGQNTEAFF
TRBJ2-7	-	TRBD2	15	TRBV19	TGTGCCAGTAGTATTCAATGGCGGGGGGGCTACGAGCAGTACTTC	CASSIQWRGGYEQYF
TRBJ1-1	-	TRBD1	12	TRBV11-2	TGTGCCAGCAGCCGGGACAGCGTGAATGCTTTCTTT	CASSRDSVNAFF
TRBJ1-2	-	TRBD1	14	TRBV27	TGTGCCAGCAGGAAGACAGGGAATAACTATGGCTACACCTTC	CASRKTGNNYGYTF
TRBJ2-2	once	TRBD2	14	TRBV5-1	TGCGCCAGCAGCGAGGGGAGGGGCACCGGGGAGCTGTTTTTT	CASSEGRGTGELFF
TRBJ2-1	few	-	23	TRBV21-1	TGTGCCAGCAGCAAAGCGCTTTGCGGTTATGAATATGTAGGACTAGCGGTATGCAATGAGCAGTTCTTC	CASSKALCGYEYVGLAVCNEQFF
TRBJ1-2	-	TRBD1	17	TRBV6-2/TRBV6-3	TGTGCCAGCAGTTACTTGACCGGGACAGGGACTAACTATGGCTACACCTTC	CASSYLTGTGTNYGYTF
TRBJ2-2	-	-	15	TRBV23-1	TGCGCCAGCAGTCAACGGACACGGAACACCGGGGAGCTGTTTTTT	CASSQRTRNTGELFF
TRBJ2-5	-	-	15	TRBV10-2	TGCGCCAGCAGCGACATTGCGGGCTCCCTTGAGACCCAGTACTTC	CASSDIAGSLETQYF
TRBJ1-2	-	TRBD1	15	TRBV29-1	TGCAGCGTTGACACGGACAGGGGGATTAACTATGGCTACACCTTC	CSVDTDRGINYGYTF
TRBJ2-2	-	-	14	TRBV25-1	TGTGCCAGCAGTGACCTAATCGATAGCCGGGAGCTGTTTTTT	CASSDLIDSRELFF
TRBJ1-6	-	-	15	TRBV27	TGTGCCAGCACCTACGGTCCCTCCTATAATTCACCCCTCCACTTT	CASTYGPSYNSPLHF
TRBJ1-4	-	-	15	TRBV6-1	TGTGCCAGCAGTCGCGGAGACGCAACTAATGAAAAACTGTTTTTT	CASSRGDATNEKLFF
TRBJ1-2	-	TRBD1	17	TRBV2	TGTGCCAGCAGTGACGGACAGGGGCTTCTAGCTAACTATGGCTACACCTTC	CASSDGQGLLANYGYTF
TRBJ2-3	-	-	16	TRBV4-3	TGCGCCAGCAGCCAAGAGAGCGGGTGGAGGGCAGATACGCAGTATTTT	CASSQESGWRADTQYF
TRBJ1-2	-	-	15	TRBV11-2	TGTGCCAGCAGCTTTGACTCGGATAAGGCCCGCGGCTACACCTTC	CASSFDSDKARGYTF
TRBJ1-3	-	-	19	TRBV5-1	TGCGCCAGCAGCTTGGATTCCCTGTCGGGCAGGGGCTCTGGAAACACCATATATTTT	CASSLDSLSGRGSGNTIYF
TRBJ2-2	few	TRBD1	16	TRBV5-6	TGTGCCAGCAGCTTCACGGGACAGACGAGCACCGGGGAGCTGTTTTTT	CASSFTGQTSTGELFF
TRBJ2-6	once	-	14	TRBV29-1	TGCAGCGTTGAAGACAGCTCTGGGGCCAACGTCCTGACTTTC	CSVEDSSGANVLTF
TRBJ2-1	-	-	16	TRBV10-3	TGTGCCATCAGTGAGTCGAGGGGGGGGCGCCGCAATGAGCAGTTCTTC	CAISESRGGRRNEQFF
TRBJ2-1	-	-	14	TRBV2	TGTGCCAGCCATCCAGGAGACTACTGGGATGAGCAGTTCTTC	CASHPGDYWDEQFF
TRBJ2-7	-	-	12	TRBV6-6	TGTGCCAGCAGCCTCAACAGCTACGAGCAGTACTTC	CASSLNSYEQYF
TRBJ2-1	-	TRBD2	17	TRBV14	TGTGCCAGCAGCCATGTGATACTAGCGGGGGGGCCGGGTGAGCAGTTCTTC	CASSHVILAGGPGEQFF
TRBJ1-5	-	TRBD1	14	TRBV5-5	TGTGCCAGCAGCTCACAGGGGGGAGCTCAGCCCCAGCATTTT	CASSSQGGAQPQHF
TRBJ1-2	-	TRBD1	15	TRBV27	TGTGCCAGCAGTCCGTGGACAGGGTCCAACTATGGCTACACCTTC	CASSPWTGSNYGYTF
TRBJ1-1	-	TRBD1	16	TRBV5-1	TGCGCCAGCAGCTACTCCAGTGCGGGACAGACTCCTGAAGCTTTCTTT	CASSYSSAGQTPEAFF
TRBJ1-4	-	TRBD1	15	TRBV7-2	TGTGCCAGCAGCCCGACAGGGGCAACTAATGAAAAACTGTTTTTT	CASSPTGATNEKLFF
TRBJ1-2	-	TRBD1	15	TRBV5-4	TGTGCCAGCAGCTCCGACAGGGTCGCTAACTATGGCTACACCTTC	CASSSDRVANYGYTF
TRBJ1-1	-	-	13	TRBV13	TGTGCCAGCAGCTTACAGGGTCGGACTGAAGCTTTCTTT	CASSLQGRTEAFF
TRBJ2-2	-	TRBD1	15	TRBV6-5	TGTGCCAGCAGCCCACAGGGGGCGTTACCCGGGGAGCTGTTTTTT	CASSPQGALPGELFF
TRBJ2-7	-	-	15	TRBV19	TGTGCCAGTAGACGGCGAGGGTTGAGCTCCTACGAGCAGTACTTC	CASRRRGLSSYEQYF
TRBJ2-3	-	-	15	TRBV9	TGTGCCAGCAGCGCATCGTACACGGGGACAGATACGCAGTATTTT	CASSASYTGTDTQYF
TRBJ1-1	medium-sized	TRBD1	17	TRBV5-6	TGTGCCAGCAGCACGGGGACAGGGGGCCTCATGAACACTGAAGCTTTCTTT	CASSTGTGGLMNTEAFF
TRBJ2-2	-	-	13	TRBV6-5	TGTGCCAGCAGTTTAGTGAACACCGGGGAGCTGTTTTTT	CASSLVNTGELFF
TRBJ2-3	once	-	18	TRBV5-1	TGCGCCAGCAGCTTGGTACCCGTGGCAGGGCCTAGCACAGATACGCAGTATTTT	CASSLVPVAGPSTDTQYF
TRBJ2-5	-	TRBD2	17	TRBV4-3	TGCGCCAGCAGCCAAGACCTAGCGGGGGGAAACCAAGAGACCCAGTACTTC	CASSQDLAGGNQETQYF
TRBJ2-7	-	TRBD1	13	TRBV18	TGTGCCAGCTCACCACGGGACAGGGCCGAGCAGTACTTC	CASSPRDRAEQYF
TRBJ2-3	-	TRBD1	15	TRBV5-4	TGTGCCAGCAGCAATCAGGGGGCCTCCACAGATACGCAGTATTTT	CASSNQGASTDTQYF